The TCR beta chain described here comes from a study of cytotoxic CD8 clonotypes in ibrutinib-treated CLL. Background on the study: After a median about 13 months on treatment (6 to 36), response samples were drawn. Study results and caveats: Baseline-level clonality went beyond age-matched healthy donors and moved in step with circulating CD8+ T-cell counts.

On this clone: Its antigen is not identified.

Profiled with immunoSEQ multiplex PCR; TCRdb holds only in-frame clones, not every one. The profile shows about 330,000 clones, roughly two thirds of them singletons. V lost 0 bases to trimming and J lost 7 bases; unmatched junction nucleotides: 18. CDR1 and CDR2 (germline): LGHNT, FRNRAP. The CDR3 spans 18 residues. The gene calls are TRBV12-5 and TRBJ2-7, with 7 bases aligning to TRBD1. The clonotype originates from a human donor with chronic lymphocytic leukemia. The sequences come from PBMCs, collected after 36 months of ibrutinib treatment. The CDR3 sequence: CASGLVAGGTPYPLEQYF. The DNA for the CDR3 is TGTGCTAGTGGTTTGGTGGCAGGGGGAACCCCCTACCCCTTAGAGCAGTACTTC.